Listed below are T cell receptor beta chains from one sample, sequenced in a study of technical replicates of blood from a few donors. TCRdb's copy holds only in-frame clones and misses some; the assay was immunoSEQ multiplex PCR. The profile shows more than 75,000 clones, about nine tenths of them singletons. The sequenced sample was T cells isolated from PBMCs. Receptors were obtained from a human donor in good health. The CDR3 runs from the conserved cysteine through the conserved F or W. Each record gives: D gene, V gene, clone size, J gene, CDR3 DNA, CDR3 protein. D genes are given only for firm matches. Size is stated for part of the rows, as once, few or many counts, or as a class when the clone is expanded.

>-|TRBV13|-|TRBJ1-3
TGTGCCAGCAGCTTAGGCAAGACTAACTCTGGAAACACCATATATTTT
CASSLGKTNSGNTIYF
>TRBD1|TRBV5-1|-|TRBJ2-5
TGCGCCAGCAGCTTGGCGGACAGGGGAGAGACCCAGTACTTC
CASSLADRGETQYF
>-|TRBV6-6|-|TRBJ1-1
TGTGCCAGCAGTTACTCGAACAGCTTCCTTCCTGAAGCTTTCTTT
CASSYSNSFLPEAFF
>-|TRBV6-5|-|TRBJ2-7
TGTGCCAGCAGTTATAAGCGCGGGTACGAGCAGTACTTC
CASSYKRGYEQYF
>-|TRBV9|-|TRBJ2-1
TGTGCCAGCAGCGTAGGAACAGTCCGCACGGATGAGCAGTTCTTC
CASSVGTVRTDEQFF
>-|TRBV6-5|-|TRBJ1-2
TGTGCCAGCAGTTACTCGGAGAGACAGGACTTATATGGCTACACCTTC
CASSYSERQDLYGYTF
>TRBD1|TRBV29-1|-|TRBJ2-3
TGCAGCGTTGAAGACCCCGGACAGGTTTTCACAGATACGCAGTATTTT
CSVEDPGQVFTDTQYF
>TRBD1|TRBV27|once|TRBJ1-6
TGTGCCAGCAGCCACGACCCGACAGGGAACGGGCCTAATTCACCCCTCCACTTT
CASSHDPTGNGPNSPLHF
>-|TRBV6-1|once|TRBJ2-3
TGTGCCAGTTCCTTTGGCAGGGGTGGCACAGATACGCAGTATTTT
CASSFGRGGTDTQYF
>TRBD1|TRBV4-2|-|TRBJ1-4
TGTGCCAGCACGGGACAGAACAATGAAAAACTGTTTTTT
CASTGQNNEKLFF
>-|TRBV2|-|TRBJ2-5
TGTGCCAGCATTCAAATCCGGGGATCGGGGACCCAGTACTTC
CASIQIRGSGTQYF
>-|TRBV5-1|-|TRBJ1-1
TGCGCCAGCAGCCCGGGGGGGGGAAACACTGAAGCTTTCTTT
CASSPGGGNTEAFF
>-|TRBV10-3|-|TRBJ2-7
TGTGCCATCAGTAGGGGTGGGGCTCAGATCGAGCAGTACTTC
CAISRGGAQIEQYF
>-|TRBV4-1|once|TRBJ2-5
TGCGCCAGCAGCCTCCGGGAGACCCAGTACTTC
CASSLRETQYF
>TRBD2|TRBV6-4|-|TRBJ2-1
TGTGCCAGCAGTCGCCAGAGCGGGGGGAGCTCCTACAATGAGCAGTTCTTC
CASSRQSGGSSYNEQFF
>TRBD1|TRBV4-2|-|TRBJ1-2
TGTGCCAGCAGCCAAGAGGCGGGGACAGGCTATGGCTACACCTTC
CASSQEAGTGYGYTF
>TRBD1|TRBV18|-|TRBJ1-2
TGTGCCAGTCAAGACAGGGGAGCCTATGGCTACACCTTC
CASQDRGAYGYTF
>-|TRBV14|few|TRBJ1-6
TGTGCCAGCAGCCAAGGTCCTGTCCCCTTTTCACCCCTCCACTTT
CASSQGPVPFSPLHF
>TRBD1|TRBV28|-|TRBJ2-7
TGTGCCAGCAAGACAGGGGCCTACGAGCAGTACTTC
CASKTGAYEQYF
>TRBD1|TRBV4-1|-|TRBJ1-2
TGCGCCAGCAGCCAAGCCGGACAGGCGTATGGCTACACCTTC
CASSQAGQAYGYTF
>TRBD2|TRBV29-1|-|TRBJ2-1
TGCAGCGTTGACGGGCTAGCGGGCAATGAGCAGTTCTTC
CSVDGLAGNEQFF
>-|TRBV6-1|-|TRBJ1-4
TGTGCCAGCAGTGAGAGGGGGGAAAAACTGTTTTTT
CASSERGEKLFF
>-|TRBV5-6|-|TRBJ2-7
TGTGCCAGCAGCTTGCTTACACTACTTCGCTACGAGCAGTACTTC
CASSLLTLLRYEQYF
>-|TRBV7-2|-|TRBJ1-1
TGTGCCAGCAGCTTGGACAGGAACACTGAAGCTTTCTTT
CASSLDRNTEAFF
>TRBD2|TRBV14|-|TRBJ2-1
TGTGCCAGCAGCCAAGGGACTAGTCCCAAGCAGTTCTTC
CASSQGTSPKQFF
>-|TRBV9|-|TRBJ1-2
TGTGCCAGCAGCCCCCGGGGAGGGTACATGGGAGGCTACACCTTC
CASSPRGGYMGGYTF
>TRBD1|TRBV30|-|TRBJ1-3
TGTGCCTGGGGACAGGGTTTATCTGGAAACACCATATATTTT
CAWGQGLSGNTIYF
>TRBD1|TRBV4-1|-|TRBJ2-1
TGCGCCAGCAGCCAAGACGAGGGGACAGGGTCCAATGAGCAGTTCTTC
CASSQDEGTGSNEQFF
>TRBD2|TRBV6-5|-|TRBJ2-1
TGTGCCAGCAGTTACCGCGGGGGGGGTCACAATGAGCAGTTCTTC
CASSYRGGGHNEQFF
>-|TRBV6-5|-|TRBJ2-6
TGTGCCAGCAGTGTGAGGGGGTCTGGGGCCAACGTCCTGACTTTC
CASSVRGSGANVLTF
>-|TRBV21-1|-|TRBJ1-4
TGTGCCAGCAGCAAAGCGCTTTTGGGCACAACTAATGAAAAACTGTTTTTT
CASSKALLGTTNEKLFF
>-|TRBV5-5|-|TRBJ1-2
TGTGCCAGCAGCTTGAGGGGCGGGGATGGCTACACCTTC
CASSLRGGDGYTF
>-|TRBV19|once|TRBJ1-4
TGTGCCAGTACCGGCGGGGGGGAGTGGGATGAAAAACTGTTTTTT
CASTGGGEWDEKLFF
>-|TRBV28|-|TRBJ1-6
TGTGCCAGCAGTTTTTATCGGGGGATAGGTTCACCCCTCCACTTT
CASSFYRGIGSPLHF
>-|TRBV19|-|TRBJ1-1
TGTGCCAGTAGTATTGGGGGGGACCGTGAAGCTTTCTTT
CASSIGGDREAFF
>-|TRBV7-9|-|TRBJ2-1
TGTGCCAGCACCGGGACTCAGCCCCACAATGAGCAGTTCTTC
CASTGTQPHNEQFF
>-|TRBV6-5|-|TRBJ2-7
TGTGCCAGCAGTTACTTCTCCGGGAGTTACTACGAGCAGTACTTC
CASSYFSGSYYEQYF
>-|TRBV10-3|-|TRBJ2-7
TGTGCCATCAGTGATCGGGAGGGGGCCTCCTACGAGCAGTACTTC
CAISDREGASYEQYF
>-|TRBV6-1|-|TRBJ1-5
TGTGCCAGCCGGACAGTAATAAATCAGCCCCAGCATTTT
CASRTVINQPQHF
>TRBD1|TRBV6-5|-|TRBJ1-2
TGTGCCAGCAGTACAAGACAGGGGTCTAACTATGGCTACACCTTC
CASSTRQGSNYGYTF
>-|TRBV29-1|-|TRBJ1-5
TGCAGCGTTGTCGCAGGGGATAGCAATCAGCCCCAGCATTTT
CSVVAGDSNQPQHF
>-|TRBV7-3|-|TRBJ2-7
TGTGCCAGCAGCTTACTAAGGGGATCCCACGAGCAGTACTTC
CASSLLRGSHEQYF
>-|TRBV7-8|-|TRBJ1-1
TGTGCCAGCAGCTTAGGGTGGGGCGGGAACACTGAAGCTTTCTTT
CASSLGWGGNTEAFF
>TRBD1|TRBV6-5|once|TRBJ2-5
TGTGCCAGCAGGTGGACAGGGGCGCGTGAGGAGACCCAGTACTTC
CASRWTGAREETQYF
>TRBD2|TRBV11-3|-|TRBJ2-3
TGTGCCAGCAGCTCCCGGACTAGCGGGGGCACAGATACGCAGTATTTT
CASSSRTSGGTDTQYF
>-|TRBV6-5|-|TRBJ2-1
TGTGCCAGCAGTCCCGCGAGTAGCTCCTACAATGAGCAGTTCTTC
CASSPASSSYNEQFF
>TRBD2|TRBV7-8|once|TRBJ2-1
TGTGCCAGCAGCTTAGCGTTCCCTGGGACTAGCGTCTACAATGAGCAGTTCTTC
CASSLAFPGTSVYNEQFF
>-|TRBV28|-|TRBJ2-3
TGTGCCAGCAGTTTAAGAAGTTCAGGGTCAGATACGCAGTATTTT
CASSLRSSGSDTQYF
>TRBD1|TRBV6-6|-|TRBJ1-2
TGTGCCAGCAGCATACAGGGGAACTATGGCTACACCTTC
CASSIQGNYGYTF
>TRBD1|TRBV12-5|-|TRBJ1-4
TGTGCTAGTGGTTTGGTGTTGGGACAGGGCATTGAAAAACTGTTTTTT
CASGLVLGQGIEKLFF
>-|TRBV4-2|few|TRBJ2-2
TGTGCCAGCAGCCAAATGACAAGTACCGGGGAGCTGTTTTTT
CASSQMTSTGELFF
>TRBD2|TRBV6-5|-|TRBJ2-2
TGTGCCAGCAGTCGTAGCGGGGCTCGTTTCGGGGAGCTGTTTTTT
CASSRSGARFGELFF
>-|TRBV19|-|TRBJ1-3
TGTGCCAGTAGTATGGGCAGGCTTTCTGGAAACACCATATATTTT
CASSMGRLSGNTIYF
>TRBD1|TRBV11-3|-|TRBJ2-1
TGTGCCAGCAGCTCTGGCCCGGGACAGGGGGTCTATGAGCAGTTCTTC
CASSSGPGQGVYEQFF
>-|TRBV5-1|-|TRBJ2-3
TGCGCCAGCAGCCGCTCCGGCGGCCTGTACACAGATACGCAGTATTTT
CASSRSGGLYTDTQYF
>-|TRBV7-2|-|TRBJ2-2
TGTGCCAGCAGCTTAGGTCTCGGGGTCGGGGAGCTGTTTTTT
CASSLGLGVGELFF
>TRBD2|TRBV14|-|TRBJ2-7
TGTGCCAGCAGCCAAACTAGCGGGGGGACCTACGAGCAGTACTTC
CASSQTSGGTYEQYF
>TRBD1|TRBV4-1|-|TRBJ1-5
TGCGCCAGCAGCCCCGGACAGGGGGGCCAGCCCCAGCATTTT
CASSPGQGGQPQHF
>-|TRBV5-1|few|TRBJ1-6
TGCGCCAGCAGCCCGATTCCGGTAGAGCATAATTCACCCCTCCACTTT
CASSPIPVEHNSPLHF